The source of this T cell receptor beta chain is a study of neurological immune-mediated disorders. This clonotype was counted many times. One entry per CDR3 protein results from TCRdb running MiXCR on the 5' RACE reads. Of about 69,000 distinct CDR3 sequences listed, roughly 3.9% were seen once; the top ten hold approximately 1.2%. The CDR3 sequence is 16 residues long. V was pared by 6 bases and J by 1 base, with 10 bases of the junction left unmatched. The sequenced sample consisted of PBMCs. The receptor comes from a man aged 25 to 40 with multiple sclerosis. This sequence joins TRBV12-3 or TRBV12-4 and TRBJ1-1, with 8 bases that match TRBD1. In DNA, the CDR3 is TGTGCCAGCAGAATCGGGACAGGCTCTGGGAACACTGAAGCTTTCTTT. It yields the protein CASRIGTGSGNTEAFF.